This entry describes one TCR beta chain. Its antigen is still unknown. The junction differs from germline at one of its ends, possibly a read error. This sample is drawn from a study of T cell repertoires in cytomegalovirus infection. Across the whole study: CMV epitopes in the study were HLA-C-restricted (recently identified) and HLA-B-restricted (well studied). TCR beta signatures that were public indicated CMV infection and matching HLA type.

TCRdb re-called the reads through MiXCR, storing one row per CDR3 protein. Here the sample spans about 900,000 distinct CDR3 sequences, less than 35% being singletons. Findings and limits, study-wide: Cumulative public TCR beta family frequency identified carriers of CMV plus the relevant HLA. Ex vivo, HLA-C-restricted CMV-specific TCR beta clonotypes prevailed over the rest of the response.

The TCR sequence derives from a human donor in good health (CMV status not recorded). Some clones in this sample may be carry-over from other donors' samples. This material consisted of cultured CD8+ T cells from PBMCs, taken from culture after CMV antigen stimulation.

The chain's CDR3 is CASSQDIGGNSPLLF. CDR3 in DNA: TGCGCCAGCAGCCAAGATATCGGGGGGAATTCACCCCTCCTCTTT. This chain joins TRBV4-1 and TRBJ1-6; perhaps TRBD1 as D (5 bases). This CDR3 region has 15 residues. In germline, CDR1 is MGHRA, CDR2 YSYEKL.